A single sample is the source of the 10 T cell receptor beta chains below, sequenced in a study of OX40 agonist ivuxolimab in advanced cancers. The library was produced with the immunoSEQ multiplex PCR assay. TCRdb stores this immuneACCESS table with in-frame sequences only. Part of the clones is absent; in the studies checked, under half of the shortfall reflects unresolved V genes, and no reason is known for the rest. The sample table lists approximately 66,000 clones, around 88% of them with a count of one. The leading ten clones occupy less than 0.65% of the sample. This specimen consisted of CD4+ or CD8+ T cells sorted from blood, obtained in a trial of the OX40 agonist ivuxolimab. These receptors came from an adult with an advanced solid tumor such as melanoma, head and neck, liver or kidney cancer.

This clone was recorded once. V usage is TRBV11-2 and J usage is TRBJ2-5; 8 bases match TRBD1. This CDR3 is built from 13 residues. Per the germline V gene, CDR1 is SGHAT and CDR2 is FQNNGV. The V and J ends lost 5 bases and 5 bases, in that order; junction bases with no gene match: 4. The DNA for the CDR3 is TGTGCCAGCAGCCGACAGGGGTCCGAGACCCAGTACTTC. It is translated as CASSRQGSETQYF.

The gene calls are TRBV5-6 and TRBJ2-1; 7 nucleotides line up with TRBD1. J lost 9 bases, V lost 7 bases, and 13 bases had no gene match. This CDR3 comprises 14 residues. From germline, CDR1 is SGHDT and CDR2 YYEEEE. This CDR3 is CASGRDRPFGEQFF. CDR3 sequence (DNA): TGTGCCAGCGGCCGGGACAGACCGTTTGGTGAGCAGTTCTTC. The entire variable domain, with the rest obtained from reference TRBV5-6 and TRBJ2-1, is as follows: DAGVTQSPTHLIKTRGQQVTLRCSPKSGHDTVSWYQQALGQGPQFIFQYYEEEERQRGNFPDRFSGHQFPNYSSELNVNALLLGDSALYLCASGRDRPFGEQFFGPGTRLTVL.

The chain joins TRBV11-1 to TRBJ2-1; no clear D. V was clipped by 2 bases and J by 5 bases, with 19 bases between them. Germline V lookup: CDR1 SGHAT, CDR2 FQDESV (reference sequence). CDR3 size: 17 residues. For the CDR3, the DNA is TGTGCCAGCAGCTTAATCATGGGGATGGTGGGCAACAATGAGCAGTTCTTC. As protein: CASSLIMGMVGNNEQFF.

The rearrangement joins TRBV18 to TRBJ2-1, with 7 positions matching TRBD1. Trimming at V came to 3 bases and at J to 4 bases, leaving 9 bases not matched to a gene. Germline V gene lookup returns CDR1 KGHSH and CDR2 LQKENI. CDR3 size: 16 residues. The CDR3 loop reads CASSPDRVLIYNEQFF. The CDR3 DNA reads as TGTGCCAGCTCACCCGACAGGGTTCTAATATACAATGAGCAGTTCTTC.

In its sample, this clone was seen once. This chain links TRBV4-2 with TRBJ2-1, with 10 nucleotides matching TRBD1. Germline V lookup: CDR1 LGHNA, CDR2 YNFKEQ. CDR3 size: 16 residues. Trimming cost V 1 base and J 7 bases; bases outside gene matches: 7. CDR3 protein: CASSQATGTGENEQFF. CDR3 nucleotide sequence: TGTGCCAGCAGCCAAGCAACCGGGACAGGGGAGAATGAGCAGTTCTTC.

In DNA form, the CDR3 reads TGTGCTCGGGACGGACTAGTAGGCTACAATGAGCAGTTCTTC. Translation: CARDGLVGYNEQFF. The rearrangement joins TRBV30 to TRBJ2-1; TRBD2 matches at 7 bases. Germline V gene data show CDR1 as GTSNPN and CDR2 as SVGIG (reference sequence). This CDR3 spans 14 amino acids.

The chain recombines TRBV19 with TRBJ1-1; D not resolved. From germline, CDR1 is LNHDA and CDR2 SQIVND (reference sequence). The CDR3 is made up of 11 amino acids. V lost 7 bases and J 3 bases, leaving 6 bases between the germline ends. The chain's CDR3 is CASTGYTEAFF. In DNA form, the CDR3 reads TGTGCCAGTACGGGTTACACTGAAGCTTTCTTT.

V usage is TRBV12-5 and J usage is TRBJ1-1; tentatively, D is TRBD1 (6 bases). CDR3 size: 13 residues. CDR1 is LGHNT and CDR2 is FRNRAP in the germline V gene. V shed 8 bases and J shed 4 bases, with 14 bases lying between them. CDR3 region: CASLQGIGTEAFF. In DNA form, the CDR3 reads TGTGCTAGTTTACAGGGAATCGGCACTGAAGCTTTCTTT. Filled out from reference TRBV12-5 and TRBJ1-1, the complete variable domain reads DARVTQTPRHKVTEMGQEVTMRCQPILGHNTVFWYRQTMMQGLELLAYFRNRAPLDDSGMPKDRFSAEMPDATLATLKIQPSEPRDSAVYFCASLQGIGTEAFFGQGTRLTVV.

The chain uses TRBV9 and TRBJ2-2, with 8 nucleotides matching TRBD1. V shed 3 bases and J 5 bases; nucleotides not matched to a gene: 9. The germline CDR1 and CDR2 sequences are SGDLS and YYNGEE. This CDR3 region has 16 residues. CDR3 in amino acids: CASSATGQGRTGELFF. CDR3 nucleotides: TGTGCCAGCAGCGCCACCGGACAGGGTAGGACCGGGGAGCTGTTTTTT.

The CDR3 region is CASSFPGQGNNQPQHF. The DNA of the CDR3 is TGTGCCAGCAGTTTCCCGGGACAGGGGAACAATCAGCCCCAGCATTTT. The rearrangement links TRBV6-5 to TRBJ1-5; the match to TRBD1 covers 10 bases. Germline V gene data show CDR1 as MNHEY and CDR2 as SVGAGI. J lost 3 bases, V lost 4 bases, and 6 bases had no gene match. There are 16 residues in the CDR3.